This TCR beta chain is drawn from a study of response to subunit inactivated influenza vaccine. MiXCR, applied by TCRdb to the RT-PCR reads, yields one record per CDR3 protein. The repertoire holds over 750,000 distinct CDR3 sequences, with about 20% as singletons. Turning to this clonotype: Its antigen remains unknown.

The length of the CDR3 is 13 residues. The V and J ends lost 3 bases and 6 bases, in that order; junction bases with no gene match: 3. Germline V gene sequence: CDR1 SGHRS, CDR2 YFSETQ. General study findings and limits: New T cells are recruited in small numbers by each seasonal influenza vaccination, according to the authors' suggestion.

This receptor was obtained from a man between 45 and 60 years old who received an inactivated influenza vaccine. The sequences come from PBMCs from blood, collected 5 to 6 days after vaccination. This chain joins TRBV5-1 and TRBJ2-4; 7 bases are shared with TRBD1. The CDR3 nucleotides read TGCGCCAGCAGCTCAGGGACAGTAAACATTCAGTACTTC. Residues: CASSSGTVNIQYF.